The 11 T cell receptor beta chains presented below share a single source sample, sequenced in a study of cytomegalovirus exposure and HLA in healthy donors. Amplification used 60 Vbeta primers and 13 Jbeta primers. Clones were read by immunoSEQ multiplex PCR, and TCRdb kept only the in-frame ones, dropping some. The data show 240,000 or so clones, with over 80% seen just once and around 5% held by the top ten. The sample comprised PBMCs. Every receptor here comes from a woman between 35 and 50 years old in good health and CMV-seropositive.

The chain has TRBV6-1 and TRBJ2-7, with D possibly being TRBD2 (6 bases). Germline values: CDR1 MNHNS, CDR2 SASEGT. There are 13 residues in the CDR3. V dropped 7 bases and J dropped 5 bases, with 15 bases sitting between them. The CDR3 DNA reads TGTGCCAGCACCCAGCGGAGGGACCACGAGCAGTACTTC. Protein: CASTQRRDHEQYF.

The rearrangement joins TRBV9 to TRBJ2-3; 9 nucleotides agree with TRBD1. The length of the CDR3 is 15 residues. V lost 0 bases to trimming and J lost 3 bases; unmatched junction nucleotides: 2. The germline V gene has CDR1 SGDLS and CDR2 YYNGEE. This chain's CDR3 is CASSVEGTGTDTQYF. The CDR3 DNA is TGTGCCAGCAGCGTAGAAGGGACAGGGACAGATACGCAGTATTTT. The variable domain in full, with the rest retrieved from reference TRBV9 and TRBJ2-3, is DSGVTQTPKHLITATGQRVTLRCSPRSGDLSVYWYQQSLDQGLQFLIQYYNGEERAKGNILERFSAQQFPDLHSELNLSSLELGDSALYFCASSVEGTGTDTQYFGPGTRLTVL.

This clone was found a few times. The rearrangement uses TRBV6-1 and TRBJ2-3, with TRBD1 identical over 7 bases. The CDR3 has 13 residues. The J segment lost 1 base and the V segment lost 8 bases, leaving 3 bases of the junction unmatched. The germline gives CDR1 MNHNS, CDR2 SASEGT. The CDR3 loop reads CASHRGRTDTQYF. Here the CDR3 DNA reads TGTGCCAGCCACAGGGGACGCACAGATACGCAGTATTTT.

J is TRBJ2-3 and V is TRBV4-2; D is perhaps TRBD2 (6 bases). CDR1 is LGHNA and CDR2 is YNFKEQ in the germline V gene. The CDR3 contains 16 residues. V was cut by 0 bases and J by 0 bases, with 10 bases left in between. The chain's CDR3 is CASSQELAASTDTQYF. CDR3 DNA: TGTGCCAGCAGCCAAGAGTTAGCGGCTAGCACAGATACGCAGTATTTT.

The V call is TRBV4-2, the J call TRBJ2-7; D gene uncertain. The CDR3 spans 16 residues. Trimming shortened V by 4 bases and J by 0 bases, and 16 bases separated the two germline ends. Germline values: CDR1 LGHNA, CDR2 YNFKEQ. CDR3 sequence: CASSPYSQARSYEQYF. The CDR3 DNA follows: TGTGCCAGCAGCCCCTACTCTCAAGCTCGCTCCTACGAGCAGTACTTC.

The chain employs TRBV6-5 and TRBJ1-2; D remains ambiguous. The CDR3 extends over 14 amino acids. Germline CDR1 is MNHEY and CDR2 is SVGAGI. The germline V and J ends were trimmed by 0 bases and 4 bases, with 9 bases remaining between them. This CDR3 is CASSYSNPVYGYTF. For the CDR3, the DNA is TGTGCCAGCAGTTACTCGAATCCGGTCTATGGCTACACCTTC.

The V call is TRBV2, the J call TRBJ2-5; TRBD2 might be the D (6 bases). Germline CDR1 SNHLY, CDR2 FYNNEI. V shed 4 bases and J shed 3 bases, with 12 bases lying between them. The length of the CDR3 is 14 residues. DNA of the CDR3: TGTGCCAGCAGTGCTCTAGCGCAGGAAGAGACCCAGTACTTC. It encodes CASSALAQEETQYF.

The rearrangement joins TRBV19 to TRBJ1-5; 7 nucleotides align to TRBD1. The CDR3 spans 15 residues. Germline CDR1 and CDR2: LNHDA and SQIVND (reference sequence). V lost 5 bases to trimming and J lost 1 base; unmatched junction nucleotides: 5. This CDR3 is CASSVGQASNQPQHF. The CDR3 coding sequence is TGTGCCAGTAGTGTCGGACAGGCCAGCAATCAGCCCCAGCATTTT.

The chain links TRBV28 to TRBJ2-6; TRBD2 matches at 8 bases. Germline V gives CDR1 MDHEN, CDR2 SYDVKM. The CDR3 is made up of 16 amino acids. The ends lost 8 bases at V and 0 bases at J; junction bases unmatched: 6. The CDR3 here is CASRTSSYSGANVLTF. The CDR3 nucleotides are TGTGCCAGCCGGACTAGCAGTTACTCTGGGGCCAACGTCCTGACTTTC. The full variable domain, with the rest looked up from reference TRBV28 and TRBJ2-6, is DVKVTQSSRYLVKRTGEKVFLECVQDMDHENMFWYRQDPGLGLRLIYFSYDVKMKEKGDIPEGYSVSREKKERFSLILESASTNQTSMYLCASRTSSYSGANVLTFGAGSRLTVL.

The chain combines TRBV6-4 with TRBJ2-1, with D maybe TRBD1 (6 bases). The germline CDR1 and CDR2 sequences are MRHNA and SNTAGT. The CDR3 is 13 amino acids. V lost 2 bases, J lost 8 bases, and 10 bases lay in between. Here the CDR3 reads CASSDTGMDEQFF. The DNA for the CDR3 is TGTGCCAGCAGTGACACAGGGATGGATGAGCAGTTCTTC.

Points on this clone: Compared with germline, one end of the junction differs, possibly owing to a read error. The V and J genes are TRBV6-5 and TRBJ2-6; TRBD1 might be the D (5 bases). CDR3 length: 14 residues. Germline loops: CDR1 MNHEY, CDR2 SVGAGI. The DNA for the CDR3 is TGTGCCAGCAGGCGACACTCTGGGGCCAACGTCCTGGCTTTC. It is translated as CASRRHSGANVLAF.